The 24 T cell receptor beta chains given below trace back to one sample, sequenced in a study of post-analysis software for immune sequencing data (dated by TCRdb to between 2014 and 2016). What the authors observed across the whole study: Significantly higher frequencies in patients than in controls were found for roughly five TRBV segments, including TRBV5-6, TRBV5-1 and TRBV20-1.

No antigen has been identified for these receptors. Library generation was performed with PCR. These reads were obtained on an Illumina HiSeq 2500. To reduce PCR and sequencing biases, unique molecular identifiers were built into the TCR beta cDNA libraries. The public sequencing data were trimmed at Q25 with fastp and processed into clonotypes with MiXCR by TCRdb, which kept only in-frame beta chains. Each record represents a unique CDR3 protein, reported with the most common genes and DNA among its rows. The sample yields 350,000 to 500,000 distinct CDR3 sequences; less than 40% were counted once. 7.6% of the sample is in the top ten clones. The sequencing sample was made of blood. Receptors originate from a girl aged 2-10 years with multiple sclerosis.

The chain employs TRBV24-1 and TRBJ2-2, with D tentatively TRBD1 (5 bases). Trimming removed 1 base at V and 0 bases at J, with 8 bases between. The CDR3 spans 16 residues. The germline gives CDR1 KGHDR, CDR2 SFDVKD. The CDR3 loop is CATSDFRETNTGELFF. DNA for the CDR3: TGTGCCACCAGTGATTTCAGGGAAACGAACACCGGGGAGCTGTTTTTT.

A few counts support this clonotype. The DNA of the CDR3 is TGTGCCAGCAGCTTAGGGCCGGGACAGCTCTATGGCTACACCTTC. This gives the protein CASSLGPGQLYGYTF. The chain has TRBV7-2 and TRBJ1-2, with TRBD1 matching 7 bases. This CDR3 is built from 15 residues. J lost 4 bases, V lost 1 base, and 6 bases had no gene match. The germline V gene has CDR1 SGHTA and CDR2 FQGNSA.

This clonotype was counted a few times. The chain is built from TRBV5-1 and TRBJ2-4, with TRBD1 identical over 10 bases. There are 15 residues in the CDR3. V shed 0 bases, J shed 9 bases, and the junction held 6 bases outside the gene matches. Per the germline V gene, CDR1 is SGHRS and CDR2 is YFSETQ. The CDR3 reads CASSLGGTGESIQYF. The CDR3, as DNA: TGCGCCAGCAGCTTGGGAGGGACAGGGGAGAGCATTCAGTACTTC.

J is TRBJ2-5 and V is TRBV4-2; tentative D call: TRBD2 (7 bases). Trimming shortened V by 0 bases and J by 1 base, and 12 bases separated the two germline ends. Germline assignment: CDR1 LGHNA and CDR2 YNFKEQ. This CDR3 is 16 amino acids long. The CDR3 here is CASSQDLGGLQETQYF. CDR3 DNA sequence: TGTGCCAGCAGCCAAGATCTGGGGGGGCTCCAAGAGACCCAGTACTTC.

This clonotype came up a few times. This rearrangement joins TRBV27 to TRBJ2-4; 16 positions agree with TRBD2. Germline V CDR1 and CDR2: MNHEY, SMNVEV (reference sequence). The J segment lost 3 bases and the V segment lost 7 bases, leaving 15 bases of the junction unmatched. The CDR3 has 20 amino acids. The CDR3 bases are TGTGCCAGCATTCCGGGACTAGCGGGGGGGCCCGTGGACGGCAAAAACATTCAGTACTTC. It specifies CASIPGLAGGPVDGKNIQYF.

This chain joins TRBV5-1 and TRBJ2-1; 11 positions match TRBD2. With V trimmed by 4 bases and J by 8 bases, 8 bases remained unmatched. This CDR3 spans 15 amino acids. The V gene's germline CDR1 is SGHRS and CDR2 YFSETQ. As DNA, the CDR3 is TGCGCCAGCAGCCCGACTAGCGGGGTCTATTATGAGCAGTTCTTC. Its protein is CASSPTSGVYYEQFF.

The V gene is TRBV20-1, the J gene TRBJ2-7, with 8 bases aligning to TRBD2. CDR1 and CDR2 (germline): DFQATT, SNEGSKA (reference sequence). The CDR3 runs 16 residues. V lost 1 base to trimming and J lost 2 bases; unmatched junction nucleotides: 10. As DNA, the CDR3 is TGCAGTGCTAGAGCCCTTCCGACTAGCGTTACCTACGAGCAGTACTTC. Translated, it gives CSARALPTSVTYEQYF.

This chain uses TRBV12-3 or TRBV12-4 with TRBJ1-5, with D possibly being TRBD1 (5 bases). V was shortened by 2 bases and J by 2 bases, with 19 bases between the two germline ends. The CDR3 is made up of 18 amino acids. In DNA form, the CDR3 reads TGTGCCAGCAGTTTAAAGGGGAGAGGGGTGGCGGGCAATCAGCCCCAGCATTTT. This encodes CASSLKGRGVAGNQPQHF.

The genes are TRBV20-1 and TRBJ1-5; D uncertain. This CDR3 has 13 residues. Deletions cut 2 bases from V and 3 bases from J, with 8 bases between. Germline V lookup: CDR1 DFQATT, CDR2 SNEGSKA (reference sequence). CDR3 in amino acids: CSARSDDNQPQHF. As DNA, the CDR3 is TGCAGTGCTAGATCCGATGACAATCAGCCCCAGCATTTT.

In this sample, this clonotype turned up many times. The chain links TRBV29-1 to TRBJ1-2; 8 positions match TRBD1. CDR3 length: 13 amino acids. J gave up 6 bases and V 4 bases, and 7 bases lay outside the gene matches. In germline, CDR1 is SQVTM, CDR2 ANQGSEA. Here the CDR3 DNA reads TGCAGCGTTGCACTGGACAGGGTGGATGGCTACACCTTC. This gives the protein CSVALDRVDGYTF.

This clonotype was counted between two and nine times. The chain couples TRBV6-5 to TRBJ2-5, with 7 bases matching TRBD1. The CDR3 spans 14 residues. Germline CDR1 is MNHEY and CDR2 is SVGAGI. Germline trimming cut 6 bases from V and 3 bases from J; bases unmatched to any gene: 7. The CDR3: CASSLRDRKETQYF. The CDR3 bases are TGTGCCAGCAGCCTCCGGGACAGAAAAGAGACCCAGTACTTC.

The chain carries TRBV19 and TRBJ1-5; a possible D gene is TRBD1 (5 bases). The CDR3 covers 14 residues. The V end lost 1 base, the J end lost 5 bases, and 9 bases lay between the germline ends. CDR1 and CDR2 (germline): LNHDA, SQIVND (reference sequence). The CDR3 DNA follows: TGTGCCAGTAGTATAGTGGGGACTGATCAGCCCCAGCATTTT. Protein product: CASSIVGTDQPQHF.

The CDR3: CASSSPPVYEQYF. The CDR3 coding sequence is TGTGCCAGCAGTTCCCCCCCGGTCTACGAGCAGTACTTC. The chain combines TRBV12-3 or TRBV12-4 with TRBJ2-4; D is undetermined. TRBJ2-7 matches the DNA end more closely, so the J call is doubtful. The CDR3 is made up of 13 amino acids.

This clonotype was seen a few times. The chain employs TRBV6-5 and TRBJ2-3, with 9 bases that match TRBD2. Per the germline V gene, CDR1 is MNHEY and CDR2 is SVGAGI. The CDR3 loop spans 16 amino acids. The J segment lost 4 bases and the V segment lost 7 bases, leaving 12 bases of the junction unmatched. The CDR3 region is CASTPKTSGWADTQYF. The CDR3 nucleotides are TGTGCCAGCACACCAAAGACTAGCGGTTGGGCAGATACGCAGTATTTT.

In this sample, this clonotype turned up once. The V gene is TRBV7-8, the J gene TRBJ2-5; 7 nucleotides line up with TRBD1. The J call may not be correct, given that the DNA end is closer to TRBJ2-7. The CDR3 spans 16 residues. The germline gives CDR1 SGHVS, CDR2 FQNEAQ. The CDR3 is CASSLELSAGGYEQYF. The CDR3 DNA sequence: TGTGCCAGCAGCTTAGAACTTTCAGCAGGGGGCTACGAGCAGTACTTC.

The V call is TRBV5-5, the J call TRBJ1-1; 7 positions match TRBD1. The V segment lost 3 bases and the J segment 3 bases; nucleotides outside the gene matches: 8. Germline lookup yields CDR1 SGHKS and CDR2 YYEKEE (reference sequence). This CDR3 is 15 amino acids long. The CDR3 here is CASSWGDSWDTEAFF. The CDR3, as DNA: TGTGCCAGCAGCTGGGGGGACAGTTGGGACACTGAAGCTTTCTTT.

The table lists this clonotype with a count of one. This chain links TRBV4-1 with TRBJ1-2; D gene unclear. CDR3 length equals 15 residues. With 3 bases removed from V and 2 bases from J, the gap between germline ends came to 13 bases. From germline, CDR1 is MGHRA and CDR2 YSYEKL. The DNA for the CDR3 is TGCGCCAGCAGCCATCTTGAGATGGGGAACTATGGCTACACCTTC. This encodes CASSHLEMGNYGYTF.

This clonotype has more than one count but fewer than ten. The gene calls are TRBV7-2 and TRBJ2-7; D unresolved. Germline V gene lookup returns CDR1 SGHTA and CDR2 FQGNSA. Deletions cut 4 bases from V and 1 base from J, with 11 bases between. The CDR3 has 14 residues. This CDR3 is CASSSLDGSYEQYF. The CDR3 nucleotides are TGTGCCAGCAGCTCCTTGGACGGTTCCTACGAGCAGTACTTC.

This clonotype was counted between two and nine times. One end of the junction is discordant with germline, which a read error may explain. The chain uses TRBV4-1 and TRBJ1-2; D may be TRBD1 (5 bases). Germline lookup yields CDR1 MGHRA and CDR2 YSYEKL. The CDR3 extends over 14 amino acids. DNA for the CDR3: TGCGCCAGCAGCCCCTCCCGGGACGACTACGGCTACACCTTC. Its translation is CASSPSRDDYGYTF.

The chain recombines TRBV25-1 with TRBJ1-1, with 9 bases aligning to TRBD1. The length of the CDR3 is 15 residues. Per germline, CDR1 MGHDK and CDR2 SYGVNS. V lost 1 base and J lost 4; bases outside the gene matches: 4. The CDR3 loop is CASSELDRGSTEAFF. The CDR3 DNA sequence: TGTGCCAGCAGTGAATTAGACAGGGGGTCCACTGAAGCTTTCTTT.

The J gene is TRBJ2-4, the V gene TRBV9; 14 bases map to TRBD2. J lost 13 bases, V lost 3 bases, and 6 bases had no gene match. The CDR3 is 14 residues long. CDR1 and CDR2 (germline): SGDLS, YYNGEE. CDR3 protein: CASSATSGRALQYF. The CDR3 DNA follows: TGTGCCAGCAGCGCGACTAGCGGGAGGGCCTTGCAGTACTTC.

V usage is TRBV5-1 and J usage is TRBJ2-1, with TRBD1 as a possible D gene (6 bases). V dropped 2 bases and J dropped 3 bases, with 12 bases sitting between them. Germline assignment: CDR1 SGHRS and CDR2 YFSETQ. CDR3 length: 15 amino acids. The CDR3, as DNA: TGCGCCAGCAGCTTTGAACAGGGTGGCTACAATGAGCAGTTCTTC. Translated: CASSFEQGGYNEQFF. The variable domain in full, with the rest retrieved from reference TRBV5-1 and TRBJ2-1, is KAGVTQTPRYLIKTRGQQVTLSCSPISGHRSVSWYQQTPGQGLQFLFEYFSETQRNKGNFPGRFSGRQFSNSRSEMNVSTLELGDSALYLCASSFEQGGYNEQFFGPGTRLTVL.

The V and J genes are TRBV20-1 and TRBJ2-1; TRBD1 might be the D (6 bases). V gave up 3 bases and J gave up 4 bases, with 13 bases separating them. Germline CDR1 and CDR2: DFQATT and SNEGSKA (reference sequence). The CDR3 contains 14 residues. The CDR3 sequence: CSARSRGKYNEQFF. The CDR3 DNA reads as TGCAGTGCTAGGTCCAGGGGAAAGTACAATGAGCAGTTCTTC.

The rearrangement joins TRBV6-5 to TRBJ1-5, with unresolved D. Trimming took 8 bases from V and 0 from J, leaving 11 bases between them. CDR1 MNHEY and CDR2 SVGAGI come from the germline V gene. The CDR3 extends over 14 amino acids. Here the CDR3 reads CASGLSYSNQPQHF. The CDR3 region has the DNA TGTGCCAGCGGACTGAGCTATAGCAATCAGCCCCAGCATTTT.